This T cell receptor beta chain was identified in a study of T cell repertoires in cytomegalovirus infection. Study summary: Carrying CMV and the relevant HLA type showed in public TCR beta signatures. Study-wide points: Based on cumulative public TCR beta family frequency, carriers of CMV plus the relevant HLA were identified. The ex vivo response showed dominance by HLA-C-restricted CMV-specific TCR beta clonotypes.

The ends lost 5 bases at V and 8 bases at J; junction bases unmatched: 8. Germline V gene lookup returns CDR1 SNHLY and CDR2 FYNNEI. The CDR3 has 15 amino acids. This clonotype was seen a handful of times. Its antigen is undetermined. TCRdb re-called the reads with MiXCR, one entry per CDR3 protein. The sample includes around 290,000 distinct CDR3 sequences, roughly 25% of them seen just once. This receptor was obtained from a human donor in good health (CMV status not recorded). Some clones in this sample may be carry-over from other donors' samples. The sequencing input was PBMCs. This chain joins TRBV2 and TRBJ2-1, with 11 bases fitting TRBD2. CDR3 loop: CASSLSGRGVDEQFF. Here the CDR3 DNA reads TGTGCCAGCAGTCTTAGCGGGAGGGGGGTCGATGAGCAGTTCTTC.